This T cell receptor beta chain was retrieved from a study of blood T cells in healthy people across ages. Using a J-beta primer mix together with a sample-barcoded 5' primer, a second PCR was run for roughly 6 to 11 cycles. TCRdb used MiXCR to reprocess the 5' RACE reads, holding one entry per CDR3 protein. The table has roughly 800,000 distinct CDR3 sequences, roughly 34% seen once. The CDR3 has 14 amino acids. Deletions cut 8 bases from V and 0 bases from J, with 11 bases between. Germline-derived CDR1 and CDR2 are ENHRY and SYGVKD. Notes on the study in general: The study regarded diversity estimates from one million T cells as underestimates. As age increased, TCR beta diversity per million T cells fell in a roughly linear fashion.

This clonotype was picked up a small number of times. Its antigen remains unknown. The chain joins TRBV10-3 to TRBJ1-5, with D perhaps matching TRBD1 (5 bases). The sequenced sample consisted of blood. The TCR sequence derives from a man aged 18 to 30 in good health. The CDR3 DNA follows: TGTGCCATCCAAGGTGGGGCTAGCAATCAGCCCCAGCATTTT. This encodes CAIQGGASNQPQHF.